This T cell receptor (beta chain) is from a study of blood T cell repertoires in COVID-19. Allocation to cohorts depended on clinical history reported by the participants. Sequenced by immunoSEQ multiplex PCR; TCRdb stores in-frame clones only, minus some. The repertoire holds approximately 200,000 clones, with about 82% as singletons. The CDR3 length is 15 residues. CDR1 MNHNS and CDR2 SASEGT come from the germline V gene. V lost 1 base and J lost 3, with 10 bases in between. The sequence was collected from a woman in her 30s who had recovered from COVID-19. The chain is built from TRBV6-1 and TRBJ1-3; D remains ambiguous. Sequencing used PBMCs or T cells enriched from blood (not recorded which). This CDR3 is CASSEEHSFGNTIYF. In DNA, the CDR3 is TGTGCCAGCAGTGAAGAGCACAGTTTTGGAAACACCATATATTTT.